This TCR beta chain was captured in a study of blood T cell repertoires in COVID-19 (TCRdb year 2020). With regard to the full study: Samples covering the acute and convalescent phases of COVID-19 were provided by collaborators in the United States, Italy and Spain. Subjects who had been exposed to COVID-19, were actively infected with it, or had recovered from it provided the deeply sampled blood TCRbeta repertoires that made up the dataset. The prospective study material was composed of cDNA or gDNA derived from T cells, B-cell-depleted T cells, or PBMCs. The sample metadata nearly always contained a de-identified subject ID, COVID-19 status, age in years and sex. Samples were obtained from the ongoing ImmuneRACE study (first 160 participants) and from some 1,200 subjects provided by 6 global collaborators. Where available, HLA class I and class II types were taken from metadata supplied by the sample provider and were not determined by assay-based typing. The repertoires were made available in a free public database intended to serve as a resource for research on the immune response to SARS-CoV-2.

TCRbeta CDR3 regions were amplified from genomic DNA by means of the immunoSEQ Assay, a bias-controlled multiplex PCR. The source study handled its data this way. Within the assay, amplification of reference gene primers was used to estimate how many nucleated cells each sample contained. To quantify the absolute abundance of each unique TCRbeta CDR3 rearrangement, sequence reads were collapsed and filtered. For each sample, productive Simpson clonality was calculated by taking the square root of Simpson's diversity index across productive rearrangements. TCRdb re-hosts the immuneACCESS table, in-frame sequences only. Its copies lack some clones; in the studies checked, an unresolved V gene accounts for under half of them, and the cause for the rest is not known. V and J calls and clone size are as listed in that table; D and trimming were resolved from the DNA. The sample data list approximately 300,000 clones, and about nine tenths of these were observed just once. About 9.4% of the sample is in the top ten clones.

General conclusions and limits of the study: The quantity of clinical and demographic metadata differed by source and by participant and was supplied without curation.

In the prospective study, participants were 18 to 89 years old, resided in fewer than 25 geographic areas of the United States, and were enrolled through a virtual design. To assign participants to cohorts, the prospective study relied on clinical history that participants themselves reported in a screening survey and a study questionnaire. For ImmuneRACE Cohort 3, a participant was defined as recovered based on two consecutive negative NP/OP PCR tests, clearance by a healthcare professional, or resolution of symptoms. In the prospective study, whole blood, serum and a nasopharyngeal or oropharyngeal swab were collected from each participant by mobile phlebotomists. Prospective study participants could optionally give additional blood draws and questionnaires over an approximately two-month period. Blood samples from the prospective study were shipped frozen or at room temperature prior to DNA extraction.

Notes on this clone: The specificity of this receptor is unknown. Base qualities are not at hand, and no much larger clone is one base apart.

V trim: 0 bases; J trim: 4 bases; unmatched bases: 3. The CDR3 goes from the cysteine to the phenylalanine over 16 residues. This entry keeps only the CDR3 DNA: 48 bases, framed from base 1. CDR1 and CDR2 are read off the germline V gene (reference sequence) as LNHNV and YYDKDF. Sequencing input: PBMCs or T cells enriched from blood (not recorded which). The receptor comes from a woman in her twenties or thirties who had recovered from COVID-19. In this chain, TRBV15 is recombined with TRBJ2-5; TRBD2 lines up with 12 middle nucleotides. At the DNA level, the sequence is TGTGCCACCAGCAGAGATCCGGGACTAGCGGGAGAGACCCAGTACTTC. This yields the protein CATSRDPGLAGETQYF. This CDR3, with the reference TRBV15 and TRBJ2-5 proteins standing in past its ends, gives the full variable domain DAMVIQNPRYQVTQFGKPVTLSCSQTLNHNVMYWYQQKSSQAPKLLFHYYDKDFNNEADTPDNFQSRRPNTSFCFLDIRSPGLGDTAMYLCATSRDPGLAGETQYFGPGTRLLVL.